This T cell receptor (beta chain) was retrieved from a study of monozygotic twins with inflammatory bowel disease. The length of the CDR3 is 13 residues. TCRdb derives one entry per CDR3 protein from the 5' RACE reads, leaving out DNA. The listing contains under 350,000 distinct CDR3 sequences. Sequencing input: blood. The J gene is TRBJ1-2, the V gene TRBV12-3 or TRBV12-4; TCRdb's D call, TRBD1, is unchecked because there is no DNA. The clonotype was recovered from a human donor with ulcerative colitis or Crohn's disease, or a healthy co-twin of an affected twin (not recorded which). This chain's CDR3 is CASSLGQSYGYTF.